This is a list of T cell receptor beta chains from one sample in a study of blood T cell repertoires in COVID-19. Profiling relied on immunoSEQ multiplex PCR, and the TCRdb table lists in-frame clones only, not all of them. This table has about 25,000 clones, approximately 89% appearing once. Sequenced material: peripheral blood. The source of these receptors is a human donor in a cohort sampled during active COVID-19. The CDR3 runs from the conserved cysteine through the conserved F or W. D genes are given only for firm matches. Rows give clone size only sometimes, using once, few, many, or a class for an expanded clone.

d_gene	abundance	v_gene	j_gene	CDR3nt	CDR3aa
TRBD2	NA	TRBV27	TRBJ2-3	TGTGCCAGCAGTTTATGGCTAGCGGGAGATACAGATACGCAGTATTTT	CASSLWLAGDTDTQYF
NA	NA	TRBV6-5	TRBJ1-3	TGTGCCAGCAGGCAGGACAGTTCCTCTGGAAACACCATATATTTT	CASRQDSSSGNTIYF
TRBD1	NA	TRBV7-2	TRBJ1-1	TGTGCCAGCAGCTTAGCCTCGGGACAGGGGCCGGGTACTGAAGCTTTCTTT	CASSLASGQGPGTEAFF
TRBD1	NA	TRBV4-2	TRBJ2-7	TGTGCCAGCAGCCAAGAGGGACAGGGTGTCTACGAGCAGTACTTC	CASSQEGQGVYEQYF
NA	NA	TRBV4-3	TRBJ1-6	TGCGCCAGCAGCCAAGCCGGGACACCAAAGTCACCCCTCCACTTT	CASSQAGTPKSPLHF
NA	once	TRBV5-5	TRBJ2-3	TGTGCCAGCAGCTTGGGGGGCCAGGGCACAGATACGCAGTATTTT	CASSLGGQGTDTQYF
TRBD1	NA	TRBV29-1	TRBJ1-1	TGCAGCGTTGGGGACAGGGCGAACACTGAAGCTTTCTTT	CSVGDRANTEAFF
NA	NA	TRBV30	TRBJ1-4	TGTGCCTGGAGTTGGGGCAGGGGAGAAAAACTGTTTTTT	CAWSWGRGEKLFF
TRBD1	NA	TRBV19	TRBJ1-5	TGTGCCAGTAGTACCTTCTCCGGGACAGGGGAGGCCTCAGATGGGTCCCAGCATTTT	CASSTFSGTGEASDGSQHF
TRBD2	NA	TRBV30	TRBJ2-3	TGTGCCTGGAGTGTAAATAGCGGGAGCACAGATACGCAGTATTTT	CAWSVNSGSTDTQYF
NA	few	TRBV7-2	TRBJ1-1	TGTGCCAGCAGCTTACGCGGGGGCGGCGACACTGAAGCTTTCTTT	CASSLRGGGDTEAFF
NA	NA	TRBV19	TRBJ1-5	TGTGCCAGTACAGGGTTTGGTCAGCCCCAGCATTTT	CASTGFGQPQHF
NA	few	TRBV3-1/TRBV3-2	TRBJ1-3	TGTGCCAGCACCTCAAGCTCCGGAAACACCATATATTTT	CASTSSSGNTIYF
TRBD1	few	TRBV13	TRBJ2-7	TGTGCCAGCAGCTCTCACAGGGGGCGAGGCTACGAGCAGTACTTC	CASSSHRGRGYEQYF
NA	NA	TRBV7-2	TRBJ1-1	TGTGCCAGCAGCTTAGAATTCAGCCGAGGAGCTTTCTTT	CASSLEFSRGAFF
NA	NA	TRBV3-1/TRBV3-2	TRBJ2-5	TGTGGGAAGCCCCCAGGCACCCAAGAGACCCAGTACTTC	CGKPPGTQETQYF
NA	NA	TRBV20-1	TRBJ2-7	TGCAGTGCTAGAGAACAGTACGAGCAGTACTTC	CSAREQYEQYF
TRBD1	NA	TRBV6-5	TRBJ1-2	TGTGCCAGCATGGGACAGGCTAACTATGGCTACACCTTC	CASMGQANYGYTF
NA	NA	TRBV6-5	TRBJ2-5	TGTGCCAGCAGTTATCGAATAGGGGGGGAGGAGACCCAGTACTTC	CASSYRIGGEETQYF
TRBD2	NA	TRBV5-5	TRBJ2-1	TGTGCCAGCAGCTTGTTAGGGCGGGCTAGCGGAGTGGATGAGCAGTTCTTC	CASSLLGRASGVDEQFF
TRBD1	NA	TRBV28	TRBJ2-7	TGTGCCAGCAGTGGAAAGACAGGGACCGGCTACGAGCAGTACTTC	CASSGKTGTGYEQYF
NA	NA	TRBV11-2	TRBJ2-7	TGTGCCAGCAGCTTAGACCAGGGTTCCCTAAACTACGAGCAGTACTTC	CASSLDQGSLNYEQYF
NA	NA	TRBV2	TRBJ1-5	TGTGCCAGCAGTGTCGCAGTTAGCAATCAGCCCCAGCATTTT	CASSVAVSNQPQHF
NA	NA	TRBV2	TRBJ2-3	TGTGCCAGCACCGAAGAGGACTACCCTAGCACAGATACGCAGTATTTT	CASTEEDYPSTDTQYF
TRBD2	NA	TRBV2	TRBJ2-7	TGTGCCAGCAGTGTAGTGGGGCTAGCGGGAGGCGAGCAGTACTTC	CASSVVGLAGGEQYF
TRBD1	NA	TRBV27	TRBJ1-5	TGTGCCAGCAGTACCCAGGACAGGGGGGATCAGCCCCAGCATTTT	CASSTQDRGDQPQHF
TRBD1	NA	TRBV19	TRBJ2-4	TGTGCCAGTAGTCACCCGGGACAGGGATTGGGAAACATTCAGTACTTC	CASSHPGQGLGNIQYF
TRBD1	NA	TRBV24-1	TRBJ2-2	TGTGCCACCAGTGATGCCGGGACAGGGGGCAGCGGGGAGCTGTTTTTT	CATSDAGTGGSGELFF
NA	NA	TRBV5-1	TRBJ1-2	TGCGCCAGCAGAGGGAGCGCCCGTATTGGAGGCTACACCTTC	CASRGSARIGGYTF
NA	once	TRBV7-2	TRBJ1-1	TGTGCCAGCAGCTTACAGGGGCTGCAGGCTGAAGCTTTCTTT	CASSLQGLQAEAFF
NA	NA	TRBV4-1	TRBJ1-2	TGCGCCAGCAGCCCCGGGGAGTGGGGCTACACCTTC	CASSPGEWGYTF
NA	NA	TRBV12-3/TRBV12-4	TRBJ1-2	TGTGCCAGCAGTTTAGTTACAGGGACTGGCTACACCTTC	CASSLVTGTGYTF
NA	NA	TRBV28	TRBJ1-2	TGTGCCAGCAGTTTCGGCAGGGCTGCCTATGGCTACACCTTC	CASSFGRAAYGYTF
NA	NA	TRBV6-1	TRBJ1-2	TGTGCCAGCAGTGACAGGGGAAAGAACTATGGCTACACCTTC	CASSDRGKNYGYTF
TRBD2	NA	TRBV5-1	TRBJ2-5	TGCGCCAGCAGCTTGGTGCTGCGGGGGGGCGGGCCCGGTGAAGAGACCCAGTACTTC	CASSLVLRGGGPGEETQYF
TRBD2	NA	TRBV27	TRBJ2-3	TGTGCCAGCAGTAGATCTCTAGCGGGCACAGATACGCAGTATTTT	CASSRSLAGTDTQYF
TRBD2	NA	TRBV7-2	TRBJ2-3	TGTGCCAGCAGCTTACGGGCGGGGGGGATTAGCACAGATACGCAGTATTTT	CASSLRAGGISTDTQYF
NA	NA	TRBV5-1	TRBJ1-1	TGCGCCAGCAGCTTGGCCAAGGGGGACACTGAAGCTTTCTTT	CASSLAKGDTEAFF
NA	NA	TRBV18	TRBJ2-2	TGTGCCAGCTCACCACTACAGGGCCACACCGGGGAGCTGTTTTTT	CASSPLQGHTGELFF
NA	NA	TRBV19	TRBJ1-1	TGTGCCAGTAGTGTCAAACAGGGCCCTTCCGTGGCTTTCTTT	CASSVKQGPSVAFF
NA	NA	TRBV18	TRBJ1-6	TGTGCCAGCTCACCGGGCCCACTGGATTCACCCCTCCACTTT	CASSPGPLDSPLHF
NA	NA	TRBV30	TRBJ2-7	TGTGCCTGGAAGGGAGAATTGGAGCAGTACTTC	CAWKGELEQYF
NA	NA	TRBV7-8	TRBJ2-7	TGTGCCAGCAGCGCTGGACAGCCGTACGAGCAGTACTTC	CASSAGQPYEQYF
NA	NA	TRBV6-5	TRBJ1-3	TGTGCCACCACTTTGAGGGGGACTGGAAACACCATATATTTT	CATTLRGTGNTIYF
TRBD1	NA	TRBV2	TRBJ1-3	TGTGCCAGCAGTGGACAGGGGGCCCCTGGAAACACCATATATTTT	CASSGQGAPGNTIYF
NA	NA	TRBV29-1	TRBJ1-2	TGCAGCGCAAGGGGGAGCTATGGCTACACCTTC	CSARGSYGYTF
TRBD1	NA	TRBV7-3	TRBJ2-7	TGTGCCAGCAGCCCAGGGCGACAGGGGAACGAGCAGTACTTC	CASSPGRQGNEQYF
TRBD1	NA	TRBV11-3	TRBJ2-1	TGTGCCAGCAGCCAAAGACAGGGAACTTACAATGAGCAGTTCTTC	CASSQRQGTYNEQFF
TRBD2	NA	TRBV10-3	TRBJ2-1	TGTGCCATCAGTGACGAGAAGCGGGAGATCAATGAGCAGTTCTTC	CAISDEKREINEQFF
NA	NA	TRBV5-8	TRBJ2-7	TGTGCCAGCAGCTTGAGGGGACATTCACTCGAGCAGTACTTC	CASSLRGHSLEQYF
NA	few	TRBV19	TRBJ2-7	TGTGCCAGTAGTATTTCAGCCGGCGGCGAGCAGTACTTC	CASSISAGGEQYF
NA	NA	TRBV6-1	TRBJ2-7	TGTGCCAGCAGTGAAAGAACAGGAACAGACGAGCAGTACTTC	CASSERTGTDEQYF
NA	NA	TRBV4-1	TRBJ1-2	TGCGCCAGCAGCCAATCCACAGGCGGCTATGGCTACACCTTC	CASSQSTGGYGYTF
NA	NA	TRBV25-1	TRBJ1-6	TGTGCCAGCAGTGAATCCAGGGGTGGGAATTCACCCCTCCACTTT	CASSESRGGNSPLHF
NA	once	TRBV2	TRBJ2-1	TGTGCCAGCAGGGACAGCCTATACAATGAGCAGTTCTTC	CASRDSLYNEQFF